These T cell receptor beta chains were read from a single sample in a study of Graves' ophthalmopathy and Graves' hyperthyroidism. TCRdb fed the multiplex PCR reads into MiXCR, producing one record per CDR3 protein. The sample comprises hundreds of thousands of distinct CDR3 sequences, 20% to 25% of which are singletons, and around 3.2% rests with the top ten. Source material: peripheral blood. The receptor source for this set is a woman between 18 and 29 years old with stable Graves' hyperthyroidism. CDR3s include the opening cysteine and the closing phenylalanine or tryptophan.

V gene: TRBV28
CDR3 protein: CASSSPLRAGGPYEQYF

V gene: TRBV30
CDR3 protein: CASSQGLEIGELFF

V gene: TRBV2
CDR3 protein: CASIASGRQETQYF

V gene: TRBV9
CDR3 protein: CASSTMGNQETQYF

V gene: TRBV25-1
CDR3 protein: CASSEYIYPPITGKGTEAFF

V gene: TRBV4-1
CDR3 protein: CASSPTTASNQPQHF

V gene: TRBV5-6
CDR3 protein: CASSLVAETEAFF

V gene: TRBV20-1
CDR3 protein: CSARLGRGTEAFF

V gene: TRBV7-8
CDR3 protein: CASSLEGQGDTEAFF

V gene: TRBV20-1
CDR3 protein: CSALDDYEQYF

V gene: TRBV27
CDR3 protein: CASSLMARANTGELFF

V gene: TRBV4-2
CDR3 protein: CASSQGTSGAYEQYF

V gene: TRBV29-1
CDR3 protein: CSVGTVVSTEAFF

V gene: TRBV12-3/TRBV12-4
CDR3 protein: CASSLLRANAFF

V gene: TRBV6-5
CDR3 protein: CASSYSSRTANTEAFF

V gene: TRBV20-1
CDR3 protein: CSARGGQGVKAFF

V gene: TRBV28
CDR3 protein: CASSLAGGRVYEQYF

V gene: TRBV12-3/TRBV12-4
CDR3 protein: CASTSGLTETQYF

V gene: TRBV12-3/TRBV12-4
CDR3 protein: CASSSGGSEQYF

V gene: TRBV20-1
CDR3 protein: CSARRSNTGELFF

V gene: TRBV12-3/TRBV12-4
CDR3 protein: CASSPGIRNTEAFF

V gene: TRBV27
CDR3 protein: CASSLFGQRYLFYGYTF

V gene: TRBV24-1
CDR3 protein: CATSADGGSYEQYF

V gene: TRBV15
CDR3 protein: CATSRGGLSGNTIYF

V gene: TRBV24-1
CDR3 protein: CATSDGYSAFF

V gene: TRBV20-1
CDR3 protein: CSARDFQGIETQYF

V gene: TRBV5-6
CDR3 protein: CASSLGRGAGYTF

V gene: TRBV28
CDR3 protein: CASGGGPGGETQYF

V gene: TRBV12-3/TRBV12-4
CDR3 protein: CASSPRGAEVDEQYF

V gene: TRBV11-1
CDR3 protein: CASSHGGANVLTF

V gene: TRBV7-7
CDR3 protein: CASSLVPREKTQYF

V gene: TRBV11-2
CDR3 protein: CASSPRVNSYEQYF

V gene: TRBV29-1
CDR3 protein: CSVEDGEGYEQYF

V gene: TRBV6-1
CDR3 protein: CASTPLLAYEQYF

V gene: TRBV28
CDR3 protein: CASSLPYQTGEQYF

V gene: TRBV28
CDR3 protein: CASRSGTLNTEAFF

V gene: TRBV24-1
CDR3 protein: CATSDSDRGLNQPQHF